One sample yielded the 32 T cell receptor beta chains listed below, sequenced in a study of T cell responses to AZD1222 COVID-19 vaccine. Clones were read by immunoSEQ multiplex PCR, and TCRdb kept only the in-frame ones, dropping some. The profile shows around 200,000 clones, around 89% of them singletons. The source was peripheral blood, collected 28 days after the second AZD1222 dose. The receptors derive from an adult who received the AZD1222 COVID-19 vaccine.

The chain links TRBV4-2 to TRBJ2-7; 7 bases agree with TRBD2. After removal of 0 bases from V and 3 bases from J, the junction contained 5 bases not matched to a gene. The germline CDR1 and CDR2 sequences are LGHNA and YNFKEQ. The CDR3 runs to 15 residues. The CDR3 is CASSQDAASGYEQYF. In DNA form, the CDR3 reads TGTGCCAGCAGCCAAGACGCGGCTAGCGGCTACGAGCAGTACTTC.

V usage is TRBV24-1 and J usage is TRBJ2-1; weak D call: TRBD2 (6 bases). The CDR3 runs 16 residues. Germline CDR1 reads KGHDR; CDR2 reads SFDVKD. V was shortened by 4 bases and J by 4 bases, with 16 bases between the two germline ends. This chain's CDR3 is CATSDPGTGTYNEQFF. CDR3 bases: TGTGCCACCAGTGACCCCGGGACTGGTACGTACAATGAGCAGTTCTTC.

V gene TRBV5-4 combines with J gene TRBJ2-7; D possibly matches TRBD1 or TRBD2 (5 bases each). Germline values: CDR1 SGHNT, CDR2 YYREEE (reference sequence). This CDR3 is 11 amino acids long. V lost 4 bases to trimming and J lost 7 bases, with 9 bases between them. The CDR3 bases are TGTGCCAGCAGCAACTGGGGGGAGCAGTACTTC. The encoded protein is CASSNWGEQYF.

The V call is TRBV2, the J call TRBJ2-1, with D perhaps TRBD1 or TRBD2 (6 bases each). The germline V gene encodes CDR1 SNHLY and CDR2 FYNNEI. The length of the CDR3 is 12 residues. V gave up 11 bases and J gave up 8 bases, with 16 bases separating them. CDR3 in amino acids: CASRRGEDEQFF. DNA of the CDR3: TGTGCCTCCCGTAGGGGGGAGGATGAGCAGTTCTTC.

The DNA of the CDR3 is TGTGCCAGCAGCTCCATTTTAGCGGGAGAGGAGACCCAGTACTTC. It yields the protein CASSSILAGEETQYF. This sequence joins TRBV11-2 and TRBJ2-5; 9 positions agree with TRBD2. The trim removed 4 bases at V and 5 bases at J, leaving 8 bases unmatched. The CDR3 loop spans 15 amino acids. The germline V gene has CDR1 SGHAT and CDR2 FQNNGV.

The J gene is TRBJ2-2, the V gene TRBV7-2, with TRBD2 identical over 12 bases. Per germline, CDR1 SGHTA and CDR2 FQGNSA. J was trimmed by 0 bases and V by 6 bases; bases with no gene match: 8. The CDR3 covers 18 residues. The CDR3 DNA is TGTGCCAGCAGTCCAAGCCGACTAGCGGGAGCGAACACCGGGGAGCTGTTTTTT. It specifies CASSPSRLAGANTGELFF.

The chain recombines TRBV7-2 with TRBJ1-2; 7 bases match TRBD1. Per the germline V gene, CDR1 is SGHTA and CDR2 is FQGNSA. V lost 2 bases, J lost 6 bases, and 9 bases stayed unmatched. The CDR3 extends over 15 amino acids. The CDR3 sequence: CASSLPGGEGDGYTF. CDR3 sequence (DNA): TGTGCCAGCAGCTTACCAGGGGGAGAGGGAGATGGCTACACCTTC.

This chain uses TRBV7-9 with TRBJ2-2; D gene uncertain. Trimming left V 5 bases short and J 8 bases short, with 12 bases between. The germline CDR1 and CDR2 sequences are SEHNR and FQNEAQ (reference sequence). This CDR3 comprises 13 residues. The CDR3 reads CASSAVSPGELFF. The CDR3 DNA reads TGTGCCAGCAGCGCAGTATCGCCGGGGGAGCTGTTTTTT. Complete variable domain (other parts from reference TRBV7-9 and TRBJ2-2): DTGVSQNPRHKITKRGQNVTFRCDPISEHNRLYWYRQTLGQGPEFLTYFQNEAQLEKSRLLSDRFSAERPKGSFSTLEIQRTEQGDSAMYLCASSAVSPGELFFGEGSRLTVL.

The V call is TRBV5-1, the J call TRBJ2-7; 7 positions agree with TRBD1. CDR3 length equals 14 residues. Germline-derived CDR1 and CDR2 are SGHRS and YFSETQ. Germline trimming cut 1 base from V and 2 bases from J; bases unmatched to any gene: 3. DNA of the CDR3: TGCGCCAGCAGCTTGAGGACAGGACCCTACGAGCAGTACTTC. It encodes CASSLRTGPYEQYF.

The V gene is TRBV5-4, the J gene TRBJ2-2, with D perhaps matching TRBD2 (6 bases). The CDR3 spans 16 residues. Trimming took off 3 bases at V and 6 bases at J, with 18 bases between the two ends. Germline loops: CDR1 SGHNT, CDR2 YYREEE (reference sequence). The CDR3 sequence is CASSSLGTPQAGELFF. The CDR3 DNA reads TGTGCCAGCAGCTCACTCGGGACTCCCCAAGCCGGGGAGCTGTTTTTT. Full variable domain (rest looked up from reference TRBV5-4 and TRBJ2-2): ETGVTQSPTHLIKTRGQQVTLRCSSQSGHNTVSWYQQALGQGPQFIFQYYREEENGRGNFPPRFSGLQFPNYSSELNVNALELDDSALYLCASSSLGTPQAGELFFGEGSRLTVL.

V gene TRBV7-9 combines with J gene TRBJ2-1; D unresolved. The V end was cut by 1 base, the J end by 6 bases, with 7 bases between. CDR1 is SEHNR, CDR2 FQNEAQ, per germline (reference sequence). The CDR3 runs 13 residues. This chain's CDR3 is CASSLGAVNEQFF. The CDR3 DNA reads as TGTGCCAGCAGCTTAGGGGCGGTCAATGAGCAGTTCTTC.

The chain joins TRBV2 to TRBJ2-7; a possible D gene is TRBD2 (5 bases). V lost 7 bases, J lost 5 bases, and 12 bases lay in between. Germline assignment: CDR1 SNHLY and CDR2 FYNNEI. This CDR3 region has 12 residues. The CDR3 protein is CASNPDYHEQYF. The CDR3 DNA follows: TGTGCCAGCAACCCAGACTACCACGAGCAGTACTTC.

The V and J genes are TRBV9 and TRBJ2-7; D is possibly TRBD1 (5 bases). The CDR3 consists of 15 residues. The germline gives CDR1 SGDLS, CDR2 YYNGEE. V was clipped by 0 bases and J by 5 bases, with 15 bases between them. CDR3 region: CASSVVELPQDEQYF. CDR3 nucleotides: TGTGCCAGCAGCGTAGTGGAACTCCCACAGGACGAGCAGTACTTC.

The chain has TRBV2 and TRBJ2-3, with 10 positions matching TRBD2. V trimming: 6 bases; J trimming: 5 bases; junction bases outside the gene matches: 8. The germline V gene has CDR1 SNHLY and CDR2 FYNNEI. The CDR3 spans 15 residues. The CDR3 reads CASSQAGGPGDTQYF. CDR3 nucleotides: TGTGCCAGCAGCCAAGCGGGAGGGCCTGGAGATACGCAGTATTTT.

This clone came up a few times. This chain connects TRBV25-1 to TRBJ2-2, with D unclear. The CDR3 length is 13 residues. Trimming left V 1 base short and J 2 bases short, with 2 bases between. From germline, CDR1 is MGHDK and CDR2 SYGVNS. The DNA of the CDR3 is TGTGCCAGCAGTGAATCCAACACCGGGGAGCTGTTTTTT. Translation gives CASSESNTGELFF.

V gene TRBV27 combines with J gene TRBJ1-5; no clear D gene. CDR1 MNHEY and CDR2 SMNVEV come from the germline V gene (reference sequence). V dropped 8 bases and J dropped 0 bases, with 8 bases sitting between them. The CDR3 extends over 13 amino acids. In DNA form, the CDR3 reads TGTGCCAGCCAGCAAAATAGCAATCAGCCCCAGCATTTT. This translates into CASQQNSNQPQHF.

The chain's CDR3 is CASSFETATEAFF. The CDR3 DNA reads as TGCGCCAGCAGCTTTGAAACAGCGACTGAAGCTTTCTTT. The chain combines TRBV5-1 with TRBJ1-1; unclear D gene. The germline V gene has CDR1 SGHRS and CDR2 YFSETQ. The germline V and J ends were trimmed by 2 bases and 5 bases, with 10 bases remaining between them. This CDR3 region has 13 residues.

The rearrangement links TRBV5-4 to TRBJ1-6; D is undetermined. Trimming removed 1 base at V and 10 bases at J, with 15 bases between. This CDR3 contains 15 residues. The germline V gene has CDR1 SGHNT and CDR2 YYREEE (reference sequence). The CDR3 is CASSLQSPSQSPLHF. The CDR3 region has the DNA TGTGCCAGCAGCTTGCAGTCCCCTTCCCAATCACCCCTCCACTTT.

This chain uses TRBV3-1 (or the pseudogene TRBV3-2) with TRBJ2-7, with 10 nucleotides matching TRBD2. This CDR3 has 16 residues. Unmatched junction bases numbered 10, after V lost 4 bases and J lost 4 bases. Germline V lookup: CDR1 LGHDT, CDR2 YNNKEL (reference sequence). CDR3 nucleotides: TGTGCCAGCAGCCCGGCCGTAGCGGGAGGAGCGTACGAGCAGTACTTC. It yields the protein CASSPAVAGGAYEQYF.

The V gene is TRBV9, the J gene TRBJ1-3; D unclear. CDR3 length equals 15 residues. Looked up from germline, CDR1 is SGDLS and CDR2 is YYNGEE. V shed 0 bases and J shed 4 bases, with 11 bases lying between them. Written as DNA, the CDR3 is TGTGCCAGCAGCGTAGAAAGGATCCCCGGAAACACCATATATTTT. This gives the protein CASSVERIPGNTIYF. The full variable domain, in which reference TRBV9 and TRBJ1-3 provide the parts outside the CDR3, is DSGVTQTPKHLITATGQRVTLRCSPRSGDLSVYWYQQSLDQGLQFLIQYYNGEERAKGNILERFSAQQFPDLHSELNLSSLELGDSALYFCASSVERIPGNTIYFGEGSWLTVV.

This chain links TRBV7-8 with TRBJ2-3; 7 nucleotides match TRBD2. This CDR3 has 17 amino acids. J was trimmed by 6 bases and V by 5 bases; bases with no gene match: 17. Germline lookup yields CDR1 SGHVS and CDR2 FQNEAQ. The CDR3 reads CASSPTPPGLGGDTQYF. As DNA, the CDR3 is TGTGCCAGCAGCCCGACCCCTCCGGGACTGGGAGGGGATACGCAGTATTTT. Combining the CDR3 with reference TRBV7-8 and TRBJ2-3 gives the whole variable domain GAGVSQSPRYKVAKRGQDVALRCDPISGHVSLFWYQQALGQGPEFLTYFQNEAQLDKSGLPSDRFFAERPEGSVSTLKIQRTQQEDSAVYLCASSPTPPGLGGDTQYFGPGTRLTVL.

This rearrangement joins TRBV3-1 (or the pseudogene TRBV3-2) to TRBJ2-5; D remains ambiguous. V gave up 3 bases and J gave up 4 bases, with 15 bases separating them. The germline gives CDR1 LGHDT, CDR2 YNNKEL (reference sequence). The CDR3 contains 15 residues. The DNA for the CDR3 is TGTGCCAGCAGCCAGGGATCGGCGGCTGGAGAGACCCAGTACTTC. The encoded protein is CASSQGSAAGETQYF.

The chain joins TRBV5-8 to TRBJ2-2, with TRBD1 matching over 9 bases. Per the germline V gene, CDR1 is SGHTS and CDR2 is YDEGEE. There are 15 residues in the CDR3. V dropped 4 bases and J dropped 7; count of bases not matched to a gene: 8. CDR3 amino acids: CASSLGQGPYGELFF. The CDR3 DNA reads as TGTGCCAGCAGCCTGGGACAGGGCCCTTACGGGGAGCTGTTTTTT.

The chain links TRBV2 to TRBJ2-3; 16 bases match TRBD2. The CDR3 has 17 residues. CDR1 and CDR2 from the germline V gene are SNHLY and FYNNEI. V lost 6 bases to trimming and J lost 3 bases; unmatched junction nucleotides: 6. CDR3 amino acids: CASRQGTSGRATDTQYF. Here the CDR3 DNA reads TGTGCCAGCAGACAAGGGACTAGCGGGAGGGCAACAGATACGCAGTATTTT.

The table lists this clone with a count of one. The rearrangement joins TRBV16 to TRBJ2-1; D unclear. The CDR3 runs 13 residues. Per the germline V gene, CDR1 is KGHSY and CDR2 is FQNENV. V was trimmed by 0 bases and J by 9 bases, leaving 9 bases between them. The CDR3 coding sequence is TGTGCCAGCAGCCAATCCGTCGACGGTGAGCAGTTCTTC. It specifies CASSQSVDGEQFF.

The rearrangement uses TRBV3-1 (or the pseudogene TRBV3-2) and TRBJ2-5; possible D gene TRBD1, 6 bases. Germline loops: CDR1 LGHDT, CDR2 YNNKEL (reference sequence). Trimming pared 5 bases from V and 4 bases from J, leaving 17 bases between. This CDR3 region has 15 residues. CDR3 region: CASSSPGHGAETQYF. In DNA form, the CDR3 reads TGTGCCAGCAGCTCTCCGGGACACGGGGCAGAGACCCAGTACTTC.

The CDR3, as DNA: TGTGCCAGCAGCTCATGGAATGAGCAGTTCTTC. This gives the protein CASSSWNEQFF. The rearrangement links TRBV11-2 to TRBJ2-1; D unclear. V was cut by 4 bases and J by 7 bases, with 5 bases left in between. This CDR3 is 11 amino acids long. Germline CDR1 and CDR2: SGHAT and FQNNGV.

This clone was counted once. V gene TRBV11-2 combines with J gene TRBJ1-2, with no clear D. V was cut by 2 bases and J by 3 bases, with 4 bases left in between. CDR1 SGHAT and CDR2 FQNNGV come from the germline V gene. The CDR3 is 12 amino acids. DNA for the CDR3: TGTGCCAGCAGCTTACAGCACTATGGCTACACCTTC. This translates into CASSLQHYGYTF. Using reference TRBV11-2 and TRBJ1-2 for the parts outside the CDR3, the full variable domain is EAGVAQSPRYKIIEKRQSVAFWCNPISGHATLYWYQQILGQGPKLLIQFQNNGVVDDSQLPKDRFSAERLKGVDSTLKIQPAKLEDSAVYLCASSLQHYGYTFGSGTRLTVV.

The genes are TRBV24-1 and TRBJ2-3; 9 positions agree with TRBD1. The J segment lost 2 bases and the V segment lost 4 bases, leaving 12 bases of the junction unmatched. The V gene's germline CDR1 is KGHDR and CDR2 SFDVKD. The length of the CDR3 is 18 residues. The CDR3 DNA reads as TGTGCCACCAGTGAGACCGGGACAGGGTTGCGGGCCACAGATACGCAGTATTTT. Amino acid sequence: CATSETGTGLRATDTQYF.

The chain recombines TRBV10-3 with TRBJ2-7; the match to TRBD2 covers 13 bases. This CDR3 is 16 amino acids long. CDR1 and CDR2 (germline): ENHRY, SYGVKD. Trimming took 5 bases from V and 3 from J; bases not matched to a gene: 7. CDR3: CAISKTGTSGIYEQYF. The CDR3 coding sequence is TGTGCCATCAGTAAAACCGGGACTAGCGGGATCTACGAGCAGTACTTC.

J is TRBJ2-7 and V is TRBV6-5, with 10 bases fitting TRBD2. CDR3 length: 15 amino acids. Germline lookup yields CDR1 MNHEY and CDR2 SVGAGI. J lost 2 bases, V lost 4 bases, and 5 bases had no gene match. CDR3 amino acids: CASSSGTSDPYEQYF. The CDR3 bases are TGTGCCAGCAGTTCGGGGACTAGCGACCCCTACGAGCAGTACTTC.

The gene calls are TRBV10-3 and TRBJ2-2, with 9 bases identical to TRBD1. V was clipped by 8 bases and J by 7 bases; unmatched bases: 14. The V gene's germline CDR1 is ENHRY and CDR2 SYGVKD. CDR3 length: 16 amino acids. This CDR3 is CAIGLQGAQNGGELFF. CDR3 sequence (DNA): TGTGCCATCGGATTACAGGGGGCGCAAAACGGCGGGGAGCTGTTTTTT.